The clone carrying this T cell receptor beta chain has more than one count but fewer than ten. Its antigen is unknown. The CDR3 loop spans 16 amino acids. V lost 5 bases to trimming and J lost 3 bases; unmatched junction nucleotides: 9. The germline CDR1 and CDR2 sequences are KGHDR and SFDVKD. TCRdb re-derived calls from the RT-PCR reads in MiXCR, one entry per CDR3 protein. This table holds about 780,000 distinct CDR3 sequences, around a sixth found once. The sample belongs to a study of response to subunit inactivated influenza vaccine. Findings and caveats of the study: Authors suggested few new T cells are recruited by each seasonal influenza vaccination.

This chain uses TRBV24-1 with TRBJ2-1, with 7 bases matching TRBD1. The receptor was derived from a man in his fifties or sixties who received an inactivated influenza vaccine. Material: PBMCs from blood, obtained around 5 days after vaccination. The chain's CDR3 is CATSGSEGADYNEQFF. The DNA for the CDR3 is TGTGCCACCAGTGGATCCGAGGGGGCGGACTACAATGAGCAGTTCTTC.